Below, 27 T cell receptor beta chains from the same sample are listed, as sequenced in a study of early T cells in non-severe SARS-CoV-2 infection. Using its own MiXCR run on the 5' RACE reads, TCRdb lists one record per CDR3 protein. The sample has 85,000 to 100,000 distinct CDR3 sequences, under 15% seen once; the top ten hold around 2%. Sequencing was performed on whole blood. All receptors derive from an adult who was a healthcare worker with PCR-confirmed SARS-CoV-2 infection or an uninfected control (not recorded which).

There are many counts of this clonotype. The chain carries TRBV5-1 and TRBJ2-2; possible D gene TRBD1, 7 bases. Trimming stripped 0 bases from V and 4 bases from J, with 13 bases between. The CDR3 totals 16 residues. From germline, CDR1 is SGHRS and CDR2 YFSETQ. The CDR3 DNA sequence: TGCGCCAGCAGCTTGGTCTCAGGGGGGCCCACCGGGGAGCTGTTTTTT. Translating gives CASSLVSGGPTGELFF.

CDR3 nucleotide sequence: TGTGCCAGCAGTCCCCGGACGGAACGCACAGATACGCAGTATTTT. This encodes CASSPRTERTDTQYF. The chain joins TRBV25-1 to TRBJ2-3, with D unresolved. V was shortened by 5 bases and J by 1 base, with 13 bases between the two germline ends. There are 15 residues in the CDR3. Germline V CDR1 and CDR2: MGHDK, SYGVNS.

Ten or more counts support this clonotype. This sequence joins TRBV27 and TRBJ1-6; TRBD1 aligns across 9 bases. Germline trimming cut 7 bases from V and 10 bases from J; bases unmatched to any gene: 5. This CDR3 comprises 13 residues. CDR1 is MNHEY and CDR2 is SMNVEV in the germline V gene (reference sequence). DNA of the CDR3: TGTGCCAGCACCGGGACAGGGAAATCACCCCTCCACTTT. It translates to CASTGTGKSPLHF.

This chain uses TRBV11-2 with TRBJ1-4; 8 nucleotides line up with TRBD1. Per the germline V gene, CDR1 is SGHAT and CDR2 is FQNNGV. The CDR3 sequence is 15 residues long. With 1 base clipped from V and 12 bases from J, the junction kept 10 bases outside the gene matches. This CDR3 reads CASSLVARGLGELFF. The CDR3 nucleotides read TGTGCCAGCAGCTTAGTGGCCAGGGGGCTTGGGGAACTGTTTTTT. Filled out from reference TRBV11-2 and TRBJ1-4, the complete variable domain reads EAGVAQSPRYKIIEKRQSVAFWCNPISGHATLYWYQQILGQGPKLLIQFQNNGVVDDSQLPKDRFSAERLKGVDSTLKIQPAKLEDSAVYLCASSLVARGLGELFFGSGTQLSVL.

This clonotype has at least ten counts. The rearrangement links TRBV10-3 to TRBJ1-3; D remains unclear. The CDR3 loop spans 16 amino acids. CDR1 is ENHRY, CDR2 SYGVKD, per germline. V was cut by 8 bases and J by 0 bases, with 17 bases left in between. The CDR3 DNA sequence: TGTGCCATCTCGGGTCCCGTCGAGGGCTCTGGAAACACCATATATTTT. Amino acid sequence: CAISGPVEGSGNTIYF.

This clonotype was seen at least ten times. The chain is built from TRBV5-1 and TRBJ1-5; TRBD1 matches 11 bases. Looked up from germline, CDR1 is SGHRS and CDR2 is YFSETQ. CDR3 length equals 16 residues. J lost 0 bases, V lost 3 bases, and 2 bases had no gene match. Here the CDR3 DNA reads TGCGCCAGCAGCTCCGGGACAGGGGGTAGCAATCAGCCCCAGCATTTT. It specifies CASSSGTGGSNQPQHF.

The V and J genes are TRBV7-9 and TRBJ1-2; no firm D call. CDR1 and CDR2 from the germline V gene are SEHNR and FQNEAQ (reference sequence). The CDR3 runs 14 residues. V shed 1 base and J shed 6 bases, with 12 bases lying between them. The CDR3 DNA reads TGTGCCAGCAGCTTAGGACTGCAGGTGGATGGCTACACCTTC. Translation: CASSLGLQVDGYTF.

In DNA form, the CDR3 reads TGTGCCAGCAGGACCGGGACTAGCGGGGGCCTACCCAGGGATACGCAGTATTTT. Amino acid sequence: CASRTGTSGGLPRDTQYF. The rearrangement links TRBV28 to TRBJ2-3; 14 positions match TRBD2. CDR1 is MDHEN, CDR2 SYDVKM, per germline. The CDR3 loop spans 18 amino acids. V lost 6 bases and J lost 6; bases outside the gene matches: 14.

This clonotype was seen more than once but under ten times. The CDR3 loop is CASRAGTATYEQYF. CDR3 nucleotides: TGTGCCAGCAGAGCCGGGACAGCCACCTACGAGCAGTACTTC. This chain links TRBV6-1 with TRBJ2-7; the match to TRBD1 covers 7 bases. Losses at the gene ends were 6 bases for V and 2 bases for J; bases not matched to a gene: 7. The CDR3 is 14 amino acids. CDR1 is MNHNS and CDR2 is SASEGT in the germline V gene.

The chain combines TRBV6-5 with TRBJ2-6, with D perhaps given as TRBD1 or TRBD2 (5 bases each). CDR1 is MNHEY and CDR2 is SVGAGI in the germline V gene. V lost 5 bases and J 0 bases, leaving 14 bases between the germline ends. This CDR3 spans 17 amino acids. CDR3 DNA sequence: TGTGCCAGCAGTAACCACCGGGGCACCTCTGGGGCCAACGTCCTGACTTTC. This gives the protein CASSNHRGTSGANVLTF.

This clonotype has only a few counts. The chain links TRBV5-1 to TRBJ2-7, with D maybe TRBD2 (5 bases). V gave up 4 bases and J gave up 0 bases, with 14 bases separating them. This CDR3 is built from 15 residues. Germline V gene sequence: CDR1 SGHRS, CDR2 YFSETQ. The CDR3 region is CASSRTSTSSYEQYF. The CDR3, as DNA: TGCGCCAGCAGCCGGACTTCCACCAGCTCCTACGAGCAGTACTTC.

This sequence joins TRBV20-1 and TRBJ1-6; no reliable D call. V lost 0 bases and J 7 bases, leaving 4 bases between the germline ends. From germline, CDR1 is DFQATT and CDR2 SNEGSKA (reference sequence). This CDR3 has 12 amino acids. The CDR3: CSARDTNSPLHF. DNA of the CDR3: TGCAGTGCTAGAGATACGAATTCACCCCTCCACTTT.

This clonotype showed up just a few times. The gene calls are TRBV28 and TRBJ2-4; no reliable D call. V lost 5 bases to trimming and J lost 1 base, with 12 bases between them. From germline, CDR1 is MDHEN and CDR2 SYDVKM. This CDR3 spans 15 amino acids. The chain's CDR3 is CASSLLRRAKNIQYF. CDR3 DNA: TGTGCCAGCAGTCTACTGAGACGGGCCAAAAACATTCAGTACTTC.

Many counts were recorded for this clonotype. CDR3 sequence (DNA): TGCGCCAGCAGTCAATCGGGTAGCAATCAGCCCCAGCATTTT. Translated, it gives CASSQSGSNQPQHF. The chain carries TRBV23-1 and TRBJ1-5; D gene ambiguous. TRBV23-1 is an open reading frame whose function is uncertain. With 0 bases removed from V and 0 bases from J, the gap between germline ends came to 3 bases. This CDR3 has 14 residues.

This clonotype appeared a few times. The rearrangement joins TRBV11-2 to TRBJ2-1; maybe TRBD1 (6 bases). Germline V gene sequence: CDR1 SGHAT, CDR2 FQNNGV. CDR3 length: 15 amino acids. V lost 10 bases and J 5 bases, leaving 21 bases between the germline ends. The CDR3 DNA reads as TGTGCCACCCCCGGTCGCTCTGGGGGCCACAATGAGCAGTTCTTC. Protein sequence: CATPGRSGGHNEQFF.

This clonotype was detected a few times. The rearrangement uses TRBV20-1 and TRBJ1-6; D is unresolved. The length of the CDR3 is 13 residues. The V end lost 4 bases, the J end lost 6 bases, and 10 bases lay between the germline ends. The germline V gene has CDR1 DFQATT and CDR2 SNEGSKA (reference sequence). CDR3: CSAKRDLNSPLHF. The CDR3, as DNA: TGCAGTGCTAAAAGAGACCTTAATTCACCCCTCCACTTT.

This clonotype was seen repeatedly, ten times or more. The chain is built from TRBV6-5 and TRBJ1-1; 7 bases match TRBD1. CDR1 and CDR2 from the germline V gene are MNHEY and SVGAGI. The trim removed 2 bases at V and 5 bases at J, leaving 14 bases unmatched. The CDR3 runs 17 residues. Written as DNA, the CDR3 is TGTGCCAGCAGTTACGATGGCCAGGGGGGGTTTACGACTGAAGCTTTCTTT. Protein: CASSYDGQGGFTTEAFF.

This clonotype was recorded at least ten times. The chain joins TRBV7-8 to TRBJ2-3, with 12 bases aligning to TRBD2. The CDR3 runs to 15 residues. CDR1 and CDR2 from the germline V gene are SGHVS and FQNEAQ. V was clipped by 5 bases and J by 5 bases; unmatched bases: 5. In nucleotides, the CDR3 is TGTGCCAGCAGCACACTAGCGGGGGGAGGAGATACGCAGTATTTT. Protein: CASSTLAGGGDTQYF.

The chain combines TRBV5-4 with TRBJ2-7; 7 nucleotides agree with TRBD1. J was trimmed by 3 bases and V by 3 bases; bases with no gene match: 6. CDR1 and CDR2 (germline): SGHNT, YYREEE (reference sequence). CDR3 length equals 14 residues. CDR3 nucleotides: TGTGCCAGCAGCTCCAACAGGGGTCGCTACGAGCAGTACTTC. Amino acid sequence: CASSSNRGRYEQYF.

This clonotype has just a few counts. The rearrangement joins TRBV7-8 to TRBJ2-7; possible D gene TRBD1, 5 bases. The CDR3 is made up of 19 amino acids. Trimming took 5 bases from V and 3 from J, leaving 29 bases between them. Germline V CDR1 and CDR2: SGHVS, FQNEAQ. Written as DNA, the CDR3 is TGTGCCAGCAGCCTATCGGAGATAAGGCCAGGGATGGTTTACTACGAGCAGTACTTC. This translates into CASSLSEIRPGMVYYEQYF.

This chain uses TRBV12-3 or TRBV12-4 with TRBJ1-3; tentative D call: TRBD1 (5 bases). Trimming pared 5 bases from V and 0 bases from J, leaving 8 bases between. This CDR3 contains 14 residues. DNA of the CDR3: TGTGCCAGCAGTCAGGGTTTCTCTGGAAACACCATATATTTT. Its translation is CASSQGFSGNTIYF.

This chain uses TRBV20-1 with TRBJ2-1; 12 bases align to TRBD1. CDR1 is DFQATT and CDR2 is SNEGSKA in the germline V gene (reference sequence). J gave up 6 bases and V 6 bases, and 9 bases lay outside the gene matches. The CDR3 length is 15 residues. In nucleotides, the CDR3 is TGCAGTGCAGTGCGGGGGGACAGGGGGCGCAATGAGCAGTTCTTC. Translation gives CSAVRGDRGRNEQFF.

The chain carries TRBV10-1 and TRBJ2-7; a possible D gene is TRBD1 (6 bases). V lost 3 bases, J lost 2 bases, and 14 bases lay in between. CDR1 and CDR2 from the germline V gene are WNHNN and SYGVQD (reference sequence). CDR3 size: 15 residues. CDR3 in amino acids: CASSDFGTPPYEQYF. The CDR3 nucleotides are TGCGCCAGCAGTGATTTCGGGACACCTCCCTACGAGCAGTACTTC.

The chain recombines TRBV12-5 with TRBJ1-1; D gene ambiguous. CDR3 length equals 13 residues. The germline V gene encodes CDR1 LGHNT and CDR2 FRNRAP. Trimming stripped 2 bases from V and 1 base from J, with 5 bases between. CDR3 amino acids: CASGLSPNTEAFF. CDR3 nucleotides: TGTGCTAGTGGTTTGTCCCCGAACACTGAAGCTTTCTTT.

The chain has TRBV20-1 and TRBJ2-5; 7 nucleotides match TRBD2. Germline values: CDR1 DFQATT, CDR2 SNEGSKA (reference sequence). The CDR3 runs 14 residues. V shed 5 bases and J 2 bases; nucleotides not matched to a gene: 8. The DNA of the CDR3 is TGCAGTGCTTATCAGCGGGGAGTTCAAGAGACCCAGTACTTC. Residues: CSAYQRGVQETQYF.

This clonotype has a count of ten or more. J is TRBJ1-3 and V is TRBV29-1; D may be TRBD1 (5 bases). This CDR3 is 14 amino acids long. The V and J ends lost 5 bases and 4 bases respectively, with 15 bases between them. CDR1 is SQVTM and CDR2 is ANQGSEA in the germline V gene. CDR3 residues: CSVLDGGTGNTIYF. The CDR3 bases are TGCAGCGTTTTGGATGGGGGAACGGGAAACACCATATATTTT.

This clonotype was seen more than once but under ten times. This chain uses TRBV24-1 with TRBJ2-1; TRBD2 matches 8 bases. CDR1 and CDR2 (germline): KGHDR, SFDVKD. J gave up 7 bases and V 4 bases, and 11 bases lay outside the gene matches. The length of the CDR3 is 16 residues. CDR3 region: CATSDHQRGLRNEQFF. CDR3 DNA: TGTGCCACCAGTGACCACCAGCGGGGGTTGAGAAATGAGCAGTTCTTC.